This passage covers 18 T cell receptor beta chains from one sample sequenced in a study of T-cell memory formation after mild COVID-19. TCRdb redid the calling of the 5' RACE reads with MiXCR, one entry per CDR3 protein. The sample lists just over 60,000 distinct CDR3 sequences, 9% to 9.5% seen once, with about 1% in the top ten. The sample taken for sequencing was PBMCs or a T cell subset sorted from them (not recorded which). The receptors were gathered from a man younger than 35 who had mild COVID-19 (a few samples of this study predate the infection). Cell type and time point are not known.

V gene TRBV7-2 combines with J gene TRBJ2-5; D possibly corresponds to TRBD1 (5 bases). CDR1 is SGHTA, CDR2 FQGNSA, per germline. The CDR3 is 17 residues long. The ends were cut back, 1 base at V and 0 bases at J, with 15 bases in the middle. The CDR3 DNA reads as TGTGCCAGCAGCTTAGGGGGCAGGAATACGTACCAAGAGACCCAGTACTTC. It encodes CASSLGGRNTYQETQYF. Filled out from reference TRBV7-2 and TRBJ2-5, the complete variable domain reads GAGVSQSPSNKVTEKGKDVELRCDPISGHTALYWYRQSLGQGLEFLIYFQGNSAPDKSGLPSDRFSAERTGGSVSTLTIQRTQQEDSAVYLCASSLGGRNTYQETQYFGPGTRLLVL.

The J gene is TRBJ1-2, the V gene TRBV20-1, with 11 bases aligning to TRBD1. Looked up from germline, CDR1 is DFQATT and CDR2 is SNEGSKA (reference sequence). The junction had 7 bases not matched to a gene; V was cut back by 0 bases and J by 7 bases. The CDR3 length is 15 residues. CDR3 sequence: CSARERTGGLGGYTF. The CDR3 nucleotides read TGCAGTGCTAGAGAAAGGACAGGGGGCCTGGGTGGCTACACCTTC.

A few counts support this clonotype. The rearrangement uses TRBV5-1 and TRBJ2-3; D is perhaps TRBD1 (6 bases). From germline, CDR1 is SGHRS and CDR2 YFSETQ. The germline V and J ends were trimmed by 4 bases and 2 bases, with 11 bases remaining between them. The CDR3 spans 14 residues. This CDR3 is CASSSRGYTDTQYF. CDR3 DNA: TGCGCCAGCAGCAGCAGGGGTTACACAGATACGCAGTATTTT.

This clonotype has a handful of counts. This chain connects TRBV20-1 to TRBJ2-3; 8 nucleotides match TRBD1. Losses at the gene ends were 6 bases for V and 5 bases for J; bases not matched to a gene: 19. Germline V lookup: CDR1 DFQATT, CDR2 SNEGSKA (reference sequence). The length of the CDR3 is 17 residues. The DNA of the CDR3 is TGCAGTGCCTCCCCCCCCGGCAGGGGGCTCGGTCAAGATACGCAGTATTTT. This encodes CSASPPGRGLGQDTQYF.

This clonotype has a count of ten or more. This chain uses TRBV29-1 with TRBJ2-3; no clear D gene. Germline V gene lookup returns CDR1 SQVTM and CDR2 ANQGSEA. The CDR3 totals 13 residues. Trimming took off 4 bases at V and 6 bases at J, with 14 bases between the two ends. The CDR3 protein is CSVGEPPGDTQYF. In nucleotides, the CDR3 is TGCAGCGTTGGCGAACCTCCCGGGGATACGCAGTATTTT.

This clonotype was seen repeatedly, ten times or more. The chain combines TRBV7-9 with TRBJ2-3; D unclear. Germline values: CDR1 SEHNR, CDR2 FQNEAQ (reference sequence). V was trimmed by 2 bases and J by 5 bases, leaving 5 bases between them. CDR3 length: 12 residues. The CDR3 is CASSLRVDTQYF. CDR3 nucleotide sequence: TGTGCCAGCAGCTTAAGGGTAGATACGCAGTATTTT.

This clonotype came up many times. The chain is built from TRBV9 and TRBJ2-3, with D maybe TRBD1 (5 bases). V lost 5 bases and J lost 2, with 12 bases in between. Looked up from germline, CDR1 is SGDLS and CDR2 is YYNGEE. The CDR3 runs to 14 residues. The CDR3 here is CASSWGETTDTQYF. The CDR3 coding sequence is TGTGCCAGCAGTTGGGGCGAAACCACAGATACGCAGTATTTT.

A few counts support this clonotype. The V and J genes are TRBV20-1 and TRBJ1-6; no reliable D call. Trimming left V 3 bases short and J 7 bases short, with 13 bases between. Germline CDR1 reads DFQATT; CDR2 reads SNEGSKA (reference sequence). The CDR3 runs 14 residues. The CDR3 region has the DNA TGCAGTGCTAGCAGAGAGGTTGAAAATTCACCCCTCCACTTT. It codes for CSASREVENSPLHF.

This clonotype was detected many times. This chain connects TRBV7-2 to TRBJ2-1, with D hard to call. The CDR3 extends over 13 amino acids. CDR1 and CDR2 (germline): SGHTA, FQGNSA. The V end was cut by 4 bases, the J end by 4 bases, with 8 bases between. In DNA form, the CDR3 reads TGTGCCAGCAGCTCCTACTGGTACAATGAGCAGTTCTTC. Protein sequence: CASSSYWYNEQFF.

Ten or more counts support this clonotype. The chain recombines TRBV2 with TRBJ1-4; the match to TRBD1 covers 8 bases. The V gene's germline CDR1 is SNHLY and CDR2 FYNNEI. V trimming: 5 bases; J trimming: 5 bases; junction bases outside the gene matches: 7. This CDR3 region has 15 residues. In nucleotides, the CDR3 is TGTGCCAGCAGTAGTTGGACAGGGACCAATGAAAAACTGTTTTTT. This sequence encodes CASSSWTGTNEKLFF.

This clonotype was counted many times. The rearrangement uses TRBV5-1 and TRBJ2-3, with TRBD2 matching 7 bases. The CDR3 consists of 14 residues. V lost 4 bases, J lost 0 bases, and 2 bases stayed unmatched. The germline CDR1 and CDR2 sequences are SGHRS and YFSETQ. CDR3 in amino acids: CASSRTSSTDTQYF. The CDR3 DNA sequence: TGCGCCAGCAGCAGGACTAGTAGCACAGATACGCAGTATTTT.

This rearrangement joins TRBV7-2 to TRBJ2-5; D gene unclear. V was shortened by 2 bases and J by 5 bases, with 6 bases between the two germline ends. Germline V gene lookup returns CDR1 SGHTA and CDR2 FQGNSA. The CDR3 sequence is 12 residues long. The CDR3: CASSLLMETQYF. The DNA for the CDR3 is TGTGCCAGCAGCTTATTGATGGAGACCCAGTACTTC.

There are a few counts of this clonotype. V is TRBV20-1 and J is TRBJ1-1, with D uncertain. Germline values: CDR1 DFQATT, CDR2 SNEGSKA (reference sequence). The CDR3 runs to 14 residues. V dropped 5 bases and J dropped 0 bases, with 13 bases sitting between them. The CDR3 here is CSASAHAMNTEAFF. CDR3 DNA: TGCAGTGCTTCCGCCCACGCAATGAACACTGAAGCTTTCTTT.

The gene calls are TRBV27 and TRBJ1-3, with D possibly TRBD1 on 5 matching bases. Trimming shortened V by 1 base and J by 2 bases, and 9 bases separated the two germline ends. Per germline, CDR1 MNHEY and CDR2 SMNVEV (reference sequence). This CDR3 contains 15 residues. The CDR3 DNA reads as TGTGCCAGCAGTTTATTCGCAGGGACTGGAAACACCATATATTTT. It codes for CASSLFAGTGNTIYF.

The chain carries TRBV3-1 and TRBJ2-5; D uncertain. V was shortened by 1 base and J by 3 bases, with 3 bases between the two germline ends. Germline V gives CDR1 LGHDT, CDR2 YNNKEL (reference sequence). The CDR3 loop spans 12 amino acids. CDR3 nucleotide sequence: TGTGCCAGCAGCCAAGCCGAAGAGACCCAGTACTTC. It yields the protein CASSQAEETQYF.

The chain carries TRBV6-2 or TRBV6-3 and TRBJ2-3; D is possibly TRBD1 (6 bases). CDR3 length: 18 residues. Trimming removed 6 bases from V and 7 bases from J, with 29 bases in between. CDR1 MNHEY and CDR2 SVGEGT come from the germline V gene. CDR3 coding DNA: TGTGCCAGCAGCCCCAGGGGTCCCCCGCTCGCCCCTCCATATACGCAGTATTTT. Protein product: CASSPRGPPLAPPYTQYF.

CDR3 DNA sequence: TGTGCCAGCAGTGTTGGGGACCCGAACACCGGGGAGCTGTTTTTT. As protein: CASSVGDPNTGELFF. The chain employs TRBV2 and TRBJ2-2; D assignment may be TRBD1 or TRBD2 (5 bases each). The CDR3 runs to 15 residues. Germline-derived CDR1 and CDR2 are SNHLY and FYNNEI. The V end lost 4 bases, the J end lost 0 bases, and 9 bases lay between the germline ends.

CDR3 amino acids: CASSAPGTLGTEAFF. As DNA, the CDR3 is TGTGCCAGCAGCGCCCCGGGGACCCTGGGCACTGAAGCTTTCTTT. The chain employs TRBV5-4 and TRBJ1-1; perhaps TRBD1 as D (5 bases). V was pared by 4 bases and J by 4 bases, with 17 bases between. Germline CDR1 reads SGHNT; CDR2 reads YYREEE (reference sequence). The CDR3 consists of 15 residues.